A selection of T cell receptor beta chains follows, all from one sample in a study of cytomegalovirus exposure and HLA in healthy donors. Repertoires were generated with immunoSEQ multiplex PCR, while TCRdb's copy carries only in-frame clones and drops some. The sample lists around 71,000 clones, around 66% occurring once. Sequencing was performed on PBMCs. Receptors were obtained from a male donor in good health and CMV-seropositive. Each CDR3 is given with its conserved first and last residue. A D gene is named only where the DNA matches it firmly. Clone size is shown for a subset of rows, as once, few, many or a class of expanded clone.

clone size: -
D gene: -
V gene: TRBV11-2
J gene: TRBJ2-7
CDR3 DNA: TGTGCCAGCAGCTTAGATAGAGGGTTGGTGGGCTACGAGCAGTACTTC
CDR3 protein: CASSLDRGLVGYEQYF

clone size: -
D gene: TRBD1
V gene: TRBV19
J gene: TRBJ1-5
CDR3 DNA: TGTGCCAGTAGTAGGGACAGGGGGGAGCCCCAGCATTTT
CDR3 protein: CASSRDRGEPQHF

clone size: few
D gene: -
V gene: TRBV2
J gene: TRBJ1-2
CDR3 DNA: TGTGCCAGCACCGACAAGGGGGTTGGCATGGGCTACACCTTC
CDR3 protein: CASTDKGVGMGYTF

clone size: -
D gene: TRBD2
V gene: TRBV29-1
J gene: TRBJ2-7
CDR3 DNA: TGCAGCGTTGAAGCGGGAGGCGGCGAGCAGTACTTC
CDR3 protein: CSVEAGGGEQYF

clone size: -
D gene: -
V gene: TRBV4-1
J gene: TRBJ2-1
CDR3 DNA: TGCGCCAGCAGCCAAGAAGAGCTAGCACAGCCTGAGCAGTTCTTC
CDR3 protein: CASSQEELAQPEQFF

clone size: -
D gene: -
V gene: TRBV2
J gene: TRBJ2-7
CDR3 DNA: TGTGCCAGCAGTGAATTTTCGGGTTACGAGCAGTACTTC
CDR3 protein: CASSEFSGYEQYF

clone size: -
D gene: -
V gene: TRBV29-1
J gene: TRBJ1-1
CDR3 DNA: TGCAGCGTTGGCCCAAGTGGGGGGACGGGAGCTTTCTTT
CDR3 protein: CSVGPSGGTGAFF

clone size: -
D gene: TRBD2
V gene: TRBV12-5
J gene: TRBJ2-3
CDR3 DNA: TGTGCTAGTGGGCTAGCGGGGGGCCGAGGAGATACGCAGTATTTT
CDR3 protein: CASGLAGGRGDTQYF

clone size: -
D gene: TRBD1
V gene: TRBV6-5
J gene: TRBJ1-5
CDR3 DNA: TGTGCCAGCAGCCACCGGGACAGGGTTCAGCCCCAGCATTTT
CDR3 protein: CASSHRDRVQPQHF

clone size: -
D gene: TRBD2
V gene: TRBV7-2
J gene: TRBJ2-7
CDR3 DNA: TGTGCCAGCAGCACCACACCGGGGGGCTACGAGCAGTACTTC
CDR3 protein: CASSTTPGGYEQYF

clone size: -
D gene: -
V gene: TRBV12-5
J gene: TRBJ1-6
CDR3 DNA: TGTGCTAGTGGTTTGTCAAGGGGATATGGGAATTCACCCCTCCACTTT
CDR3 protein: CASGLSRGYGNSPLHF

clone size: -
D gene: -
V gene: TRBV30
J gene: TRBJ1-6
CDR3 DNA: TGTGCCTGGAGTATTGAGGGTAGGAATTCACCCCTCCACTTT
CDR3 protein: CAWSIEGRNSPLHF

clone size: once
D gene: TRBD1
V gene: TRBV4-3
J gene: TRBJ1-4
CDR3 DNA: TGCGCCAGCAGCGCACACAGGGGGTCTAATGAAAAACTGTTTTTT
CDR3 protein: CASSAHRGSNEKLFF

clone size: -
D gene: -
V gene: TRBV6-1
J gene: TRBJ2-2
CDR3 DNA: TGTGCCAGCAGTTTTAATCCCTACAACACCGGGGAGCTGTTTTTT
CDR3 protein: CASSFNPYNTGELFF

clone size: few
D gene: -
V gene: TRBV2
J gene: TRBJ1-2
CDR3 DNA: TGTGCCAGCAAAGTTCGGGACACAGCCTGGGATGGCTACACCTTC
CDR3 protein: CASKVRDTAWDGYTF

clone size: -
D gene: TRBD1
V gene: TRBV7-2
J gene: TRBJ2-2
CDR3 DNA: TGTGCCAGCAGCTTTCGAGGGGGCGACGGCGGGGAGCTGTTTTTT
CDR3 protein: CASSFRGGDGGELFF

clone size: -
D gene: TRBD2
V gene: TRBV6-1
J gene: TRBJ2-7
CDR3 DNA: TGTGCCAGCAGTGCCCCCTTGGGTAGCGGGAGTCGCTACGAGCAGTACTTC
CDR3 protein: CASSAPLGSGSRYEQYF

clone size: once
D gene: TRBD1
V gene: TRBV2
J gene: TRBJ1-4
CDR3 DNA: TGTGCCAGCAGCCGGGACAGGGAGGGAGAAAAACTGTTTTTT
CDR3 protein: CASSRDREGEKLFF

clone size: -
D gene: TRBD2
V gene: TRBV10-3
J gene: TRBJ2-3
CDR3 DNA: TGTGCCATCAGTGAGTCGGGGCGGGAGGGCACAGATACGCAGTATTTT
CDR3 protein: CAISESGREGTDTQYF

clone size: -
D gene: -
V gene: TRBV5-1
J gene: TRBJ2-7
CDR3 DNA: TGCGCCAGCAGCTCTCAGACAGATTATCGGTACGAGCAGTACTTC
CDR3 protein: CASSSQTDYRYEQYF

clone size: once
D gene: -
V gene: TRBV19
J gene: TRBJ2-2
CDR3 DNA: TGTGCCAGTAGTATAGTCCCGTATAGCACCGGGGAGCTGTTTTTT
CDR3 protein: CASSIVPYSTGELFF

clone size: -
D gene: -
V gene: TRBV7-2
J gene: TRBJ2-6
CDR3 DNA: TGTGCCAGCAGCTCACTAACAGGGTCAGGGGCCAACGTCCTGACTTTC
CDR3 protein: CASSSLTGSGANVLTF

clone size: once
D gene: -
V gene: TRBV6-5
J gene: TRBJ1-4
CDR3 DNA: TGTGCCAGCAGTTACTCGGCAGGGATTAATGAAAAACTGTTTTTT
CDR3 protein: CASSYSAGINEKLFF

clone size: -
D gene: -
V gene: TRBV19
J gene: TRBJ2-5
CDR3 DNA: TGTGCCAGTAGTATTCACAGAAAAGAGACCCAGTACTTC
CDR3 protein: CASSIHRKETQYF

clone size: -
D gene: TRBD1
V gene: TRBV11-2
J gene: TRBJ2-7
CDR3 DNA: TGTGCCAGCAGCTCGGGACAGGGGAACGAGCAGTACTTC
CDR3 protein: CASSSGQGNEQYF

clone size: -
D gene: TRBD1
V gene: TRBV6-1
J gene: TRBJ1-1
CDR3 DNA: TGTGCCAGCCACAGGGGGACAGACACTGAAGCTTTCTTT
CDR3 protein: CASHRGTDTEAFF

clone size: -
D gene: -
V gene: TRBV6-1
J gene: TRBJ1-3
CDR3 DNA: TGTGCCAGCAGTGAAGAGGAGTCCTCTGGAAACACCATATATTTT
CDR3 protein: CASSEEESSGNTIYF

clone size: -
D gene: -
V gene: TRBV5-1
J gene: TRBJ1-1
CDR3 DNA: TGCGCCAGCAGTCTTGAGAGACAGGAGCTGAACACTGAAGCTTTCTTT
CDR3 protein: CASSLERQELNTEAFF

clone size: few
D gene: TRBD1
V gene: TRBV19
J gene: TRBJ2-7
CDR3 DNA: TGTGCCAGTAGTATTCCGGGACAGGCCTACGAGCAGTACTTC
CDR3 protein: CASSIPGQAYEQYF

clone size: -
D gene: -
V gene: TRBV6-5
J gene: TRBJ2-3
CDR3 DNA: TGTGCCAGCAGTTACGGGAGATCAGATACGCAGTATTTT
CDR3 protein: CASSYGRSDTQYF

clone size: -
D gene: -
V gene: TRBV28
J gene: TRBJ2-1
CDR3 DNA: TGTGCCAGCAGTTTATTTTCAGGGAACAATGAGCAGTTCTTC
CDR3 protein: CASSLFSGNNEQFF

clone size: -
D gene: TRBD1
V gene: TRBV10-2
J gene: TRBJ1-6
CDR3 DNA: TGCGCCAGCAAAACTCAAGGGACAGATAATTCACCCCTCCACTTT
CDR3 protein: CASKTQGTDNSPLHF

clone size: few
D gene: TRBD1
V gene: TRBV30
J gene: TRBJ1-2
CDR3 DNA: TGTGCCTGGAGTCCTGGGACAGATCTTGGCTACACCTTC
CDR3 protein: CAWSPGTDLGYTF

clone size: -
D gene: TRBD2
V gene: TRBV6-5
J gene: TRBJ2-7
CDR3 DNA: TGTGCCAGCAGCCGGGGGACTAGCGGAAACTACGAGCAGTACTTC
CDR3 protein: CASSRGTSGNYEQYF

clone size: few
D gene: -
V gene: TRBV9
J gene: TRBJ2-1
CDR3 DNA: TGTGCCAGCAGCCCCGATCTACGGGAGAACTACAATGAGCAGTTCTTC
CDR3 protein: CASSPDLRENYNEQFF

clone size: -
D gene: TRBD1
V gene: TRBV5-4
J gene: TRBJ1-4
CDR3 DNA: TGTGCCAGCAGCGCAAACAGGGGAATCGATGAAAAACTGTTTTTT
CDR3 protein: CASSANRGIDEKLFF

clone size: once
D gene: TRBD1
V gene: TRBV9
J gene: TRBJ1-3
CDR3 DNA: TGTGCCAGCAGCGTATCAGGGGGGTTGAACACCATATATTTT
CDR3 protein: CASSVSGGLNTIYF

clone size: -
D gene: -
V gene: TRBV6-5
J gene: TRBJ1-4
CDR3 DNA: TGTGCCAGCGAGGATGAAAAACTGTTTTTT
CDR3 protein: CASEDEKLFF

clone size: few
D gene: -
V gene: TRBV7-9
J gene: TRBJ2-7
CDR3 DNA: TGTTCCAGCAGCTTAACCCAATCGGGTGAGCAGTACTTC
CDR3 protein: CSSSLTQSGEQYF

clone size: -
D gene: -
V gene: TRBV19
J gene: TRBJ2-6
CDR3 DNA: TGTGCCAGTAGTACCTTAGATTCACTAGTATCTGGGGCCAACGTCCTGACTTTC
CDR3 protein: CASSTLDSLVSGANVLTF

clone size: few
D gene: TRBD1
V gene: TRBV6-6
J gene: TRBJ1-1
CDR3 DNA: TGTGCCAGCAGTCTGACAGGGGTCTATACTGAAGCTTTCTTT
CDR3 protein: CASSLTGVYTEAFF

clone size: -
D gene: TRBD1
V gene: TRBV30
J gene: TRBJ1-2
CDR3 DNA: TGTGCCTGGAGACGGACAGGGGTATGGGGCTACACCTTC
CDR3 protein: CAWRRTGVWGYTF

clone size: few
D gene: -
V gene: TRBV7-3
J gene: TRBJ2-3
CDR3 DNA: TGTGCCAGCAGCTTTAGGCTAGCCACAGATACGCAGTATTTT
CDR3 protein: CASSFRLATDTQYF

clone size: -
D gene: TRBD2
V gene: TRBV19
J gene: TRBJ2-1
CDR3 DNA: TGTGCCAGTAGTGCCGGACTAGCGGGAGTCGGCTCCTACAATGAGCAGTTCTTC
CDR3 protein: CASSAGLAGVGSYNEQFF

clone size: few
D gene: -
V gene: TRBV6-5
J gene: TRBJ1-1
CDR3 DNA: TGTGCCAGCAGCCCCCTACCAGGGGATTACACTGAAGCTTTCTTT
CDR3 protein: CASSPLPGDYTEAFF

clone size: -
D gene: -
V gene: TRBV11-2
J gene: TRBJ2-3
CDR3 DNA: TGTGCCAGCAGCTTAGAGCACAGTGTCACAGATACGCAGTATTTT
CDR3 protein: CASSLEHSVTDTQYF

clone size: few
D gene: -
V gene: TRBV29-1
J gene: TRBJ1-4
CDR3 DNA: TGCAGCGCCGGACACGAGAATGAAAAACTGTTTTTT
CDR3 protein: CSAGHENEKLFF

clone size: -
D gene: TRBD1
V gene: TRBV27
J gene: TRBJ2-7
CDR3 DNA: TGTGCCAGCAGACGAGCGGGATGGGGGACAGGGGACGAGCAGTACTTC
CDR3 protein: CASRRAGWGTGDEQYF

clone size: -
D gene: -
V gene: TRBV10-3
J gene: TRBJ2-3
CDR3 DNA: TGTGCCATCAGTGAGTCGCTAGCAGCTAGCACAGATACGCAGTATTTT
CDR3 protein: CAISESLAASTDTQYF

clone size: -
D gene: -
V gene: TRBV15
J gene: TRBJ1-2
CDR3 DNA: TGTGCCACCAGCAGAGAAGTAGAGACTCGGTGGGGCTACACCTTC
CDR3 protein: CATSREVETRWGYTF

clone size: -
D gene: TRBD2
V gene: TRBV18
J gene: TRBJ2-2
CDR3 DNA: TGTGCCAGCTCACCATCAGTCCCAGGGAGGGGGAACACCGGGGAGCTGTTTTTT
CDR3 protein: CASSPSVPGRGNTGELFF

clone size: few
D gene: TRBD1
V gene: TRBV27
J gene: TRBJ2-5
CDR3 DNA: TGTGCCAGCAGAGCCAGGGGGCAAGAGACCCAGTACTTC
CDR3 protein: CASRARGQETQYF

clone size: -
D gene: -
V gene: TRBV19
J gene: TRBJ1-1
CDR3 DNA: TGTGCCAGTAGTACGACCAGGGTGACTGAAGCTTTCTTT
CDR3 protein: CASSTTRVTEAFF

clone size: -
D gene: -
V gene: TRBV5-1
J gene: TRBJ2-6
CDR3 DNA: TGCGCCAGCAGCTTGGGGCAGGGCCTCTCTGGGGCCAACGTCCTGACTTTC
CDR3 protein: CASSLGQGLSGANVLTF

clone size: -
D gene: -
V gene: TRBV6-6
J gene: TRBJ1-4
CDR3 DNA: TGTGCCAGCAGTTATGGCGGGCGGTTGGAAAAACTGTTTTTT
CDR3 protein: CASSYGGRLEKLFF

clone size: -
D gene: TRBD2
V gene: TRBV9
J gene: TRBJ2-5
CDR3 DNA: TGTGCCAGCAGTTCTAGCGGGCGGCACCAAGAGACCCAGTACTTC
CDR3 protein: CASSSSGRHQETQYF

clone size: -
D gene: -
V gene: TRBV5-1
J gene: TRBJ2-3
CDR3 DNA: TGCGCCAGCAGCCTCATCTACCTCGGGGCGGGGCCGTCTAGCACAGATACGCAGTATTTT
CDR3 protein: CASSLIYLGAGPSSTDTQYF